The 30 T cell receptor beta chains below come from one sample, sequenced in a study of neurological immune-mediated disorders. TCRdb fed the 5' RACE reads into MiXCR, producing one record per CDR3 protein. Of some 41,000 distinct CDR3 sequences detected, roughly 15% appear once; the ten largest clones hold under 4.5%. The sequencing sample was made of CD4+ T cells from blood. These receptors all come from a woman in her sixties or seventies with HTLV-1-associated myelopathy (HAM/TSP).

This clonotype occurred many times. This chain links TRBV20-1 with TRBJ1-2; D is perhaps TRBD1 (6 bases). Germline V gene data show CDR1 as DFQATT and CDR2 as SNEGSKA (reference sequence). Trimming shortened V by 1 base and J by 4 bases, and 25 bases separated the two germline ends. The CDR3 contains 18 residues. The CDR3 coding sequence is TGCAGTGCTAGAGCCGCGGACAGAGTCGGTATATGGGCCTATGGCTACACCTTC. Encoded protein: CSARAADRVGIWAYGYTF.

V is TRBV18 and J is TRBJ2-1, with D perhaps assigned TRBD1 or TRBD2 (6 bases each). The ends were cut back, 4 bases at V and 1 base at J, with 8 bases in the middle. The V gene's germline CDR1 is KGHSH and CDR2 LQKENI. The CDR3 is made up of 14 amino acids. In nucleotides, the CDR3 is TGTGCCAGCTCACGGGGGGCTTCCTACAATGAGCAGTTCTTC. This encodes CASSRGASYNEQFF.

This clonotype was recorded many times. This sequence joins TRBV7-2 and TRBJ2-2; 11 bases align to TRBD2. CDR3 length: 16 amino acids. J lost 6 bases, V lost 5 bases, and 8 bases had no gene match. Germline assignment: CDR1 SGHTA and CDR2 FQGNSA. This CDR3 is CASSPPFSGGAGELFF. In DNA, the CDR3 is TGTGCCAGCAGCCCACCCTTTAGCGGGGGGGCCGGGGAGCTGTTTTTT.

The CDR3 DNA follows: TGCAGCGTTGAAGCTCTGGACAGGGGAACCTACGAGCAGTACTTC. Translating gives CSVEALDRGTYEQYF. The V gene is TRBV29-1, the J gene TRBJ2-7, with TRBD1 matching over 9 bases. This CDR3 is 15 amino acids long. Trimming took 1 base from V and 2 from J; bases not matched to a gene: 6. CDR1 SQVTM and CDR2 ANQGSEA come from the germline V gene.

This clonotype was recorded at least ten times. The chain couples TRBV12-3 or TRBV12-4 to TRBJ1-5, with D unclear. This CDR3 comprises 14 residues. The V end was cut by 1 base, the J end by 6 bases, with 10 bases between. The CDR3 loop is CASSLVAGIQPQHF. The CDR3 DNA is TGTGCCAGCAGTTTAGTGGCAGGAATTCAGCCCCAGCATTTT.

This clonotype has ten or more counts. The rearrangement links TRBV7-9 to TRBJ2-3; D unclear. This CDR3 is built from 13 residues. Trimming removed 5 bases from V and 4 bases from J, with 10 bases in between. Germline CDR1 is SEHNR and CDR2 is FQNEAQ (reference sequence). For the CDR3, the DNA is TGTGCCAGCAGCCTAAGTATCGCAGATACGCAGTATTTT. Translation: CASSLSIADTQYF.

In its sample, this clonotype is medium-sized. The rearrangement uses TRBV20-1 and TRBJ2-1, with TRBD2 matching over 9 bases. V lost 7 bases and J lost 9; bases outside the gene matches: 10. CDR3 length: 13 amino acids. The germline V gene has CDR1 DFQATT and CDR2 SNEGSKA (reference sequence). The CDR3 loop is CSETRVAGVEQFF. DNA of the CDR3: TGCAGTGAAACAAGGGTAGCGGGGGTTGAGCAGTTCTTC.

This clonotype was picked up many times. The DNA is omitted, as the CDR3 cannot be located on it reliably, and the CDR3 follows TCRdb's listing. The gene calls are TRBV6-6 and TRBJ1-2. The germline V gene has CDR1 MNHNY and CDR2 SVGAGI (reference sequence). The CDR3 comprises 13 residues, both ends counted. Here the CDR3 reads CASSSSAGGGYTF.

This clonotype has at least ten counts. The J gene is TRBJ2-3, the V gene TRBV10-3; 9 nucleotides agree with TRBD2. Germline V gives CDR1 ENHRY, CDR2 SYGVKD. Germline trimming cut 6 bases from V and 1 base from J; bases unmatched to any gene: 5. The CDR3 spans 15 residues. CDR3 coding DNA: TGTGCCATCAGGCTTGAGCGGGGGGGCACAGATACGCAGTATTTT. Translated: CAIRLERGGTDTQYF.

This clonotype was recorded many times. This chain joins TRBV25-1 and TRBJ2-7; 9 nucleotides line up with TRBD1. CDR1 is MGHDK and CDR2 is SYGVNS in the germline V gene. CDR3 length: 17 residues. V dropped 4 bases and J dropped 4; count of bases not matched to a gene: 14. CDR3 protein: CASSASSGTGKWYEQYF. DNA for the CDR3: TGTGCCAGCAGTGCCTCCTCCGGGACAGGGAAGTGGTACGAGCAGTACTTC.

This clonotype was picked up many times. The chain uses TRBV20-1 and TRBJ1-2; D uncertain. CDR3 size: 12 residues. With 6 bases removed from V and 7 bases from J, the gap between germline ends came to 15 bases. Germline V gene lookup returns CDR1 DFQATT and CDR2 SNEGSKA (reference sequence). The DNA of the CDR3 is TGCAGTGCACGAAGCCCCGGGCGTGGCTACACCTTC. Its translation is CSARSPGRGYTF.

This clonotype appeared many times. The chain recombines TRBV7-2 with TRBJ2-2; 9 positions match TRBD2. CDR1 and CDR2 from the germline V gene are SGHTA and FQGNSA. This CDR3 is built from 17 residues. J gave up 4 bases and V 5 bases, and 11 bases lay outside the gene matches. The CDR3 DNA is TGTGCCAGCAGCCGCGGGGGGGGGAGGCGGATCACCGGGGAGCTGTTTTTT. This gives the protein CASSRGGGRRITGELFF.

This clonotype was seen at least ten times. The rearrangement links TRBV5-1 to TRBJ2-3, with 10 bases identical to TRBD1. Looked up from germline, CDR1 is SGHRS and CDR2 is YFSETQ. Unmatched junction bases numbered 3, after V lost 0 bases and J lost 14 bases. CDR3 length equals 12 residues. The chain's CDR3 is CASSLGDRGVYF. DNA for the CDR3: TGCGCCAGCAGCTTGGGGGACAGGGGAGTGTATTTT.

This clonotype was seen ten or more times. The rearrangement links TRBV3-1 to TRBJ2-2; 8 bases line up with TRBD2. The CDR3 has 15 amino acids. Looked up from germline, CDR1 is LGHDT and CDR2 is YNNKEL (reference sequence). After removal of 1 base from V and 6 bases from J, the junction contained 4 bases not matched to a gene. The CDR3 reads CASSQASGGAGELFF. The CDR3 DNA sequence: TGTGCCAGCAGCCAAGCAAGCGGGGGAGCCGGGGAGCTGTTTTTT.

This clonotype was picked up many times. The CDR3 region is CASSLDAGGRTGELFF. The CDR3, as DNA: TGCGCCAGCAGCTTGGACGCGGGGGGAAGAACCGGGGAGCTGTTTTTT. This chain connects TRBV5-1 to TRBJ2-2; 8 bases map to TRBD2. The CDR3 is 16 amino acids. Trimming at V came to 0 bases and at J to 5 bases, leaving 6 bases not matched to a gene. Germline V CDR1 and CDR2: SGHRS, YFSETQ.

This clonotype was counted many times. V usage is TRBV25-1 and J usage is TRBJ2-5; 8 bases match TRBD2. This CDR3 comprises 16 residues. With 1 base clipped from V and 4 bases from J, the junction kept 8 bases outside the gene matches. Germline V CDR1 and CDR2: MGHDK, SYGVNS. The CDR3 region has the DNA TGTGCCAGCAGTGAATCTTGGCTAGCGGGTTTAGAGACCCAGTACTTC. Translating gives CASSESWLAGLETQYF.

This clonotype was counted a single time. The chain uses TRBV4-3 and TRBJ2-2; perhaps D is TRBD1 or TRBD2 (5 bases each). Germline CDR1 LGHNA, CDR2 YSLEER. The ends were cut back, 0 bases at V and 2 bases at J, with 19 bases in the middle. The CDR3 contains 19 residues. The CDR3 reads CASSQEGPGTEINTGELFF. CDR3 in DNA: TGCGCCAGCAGCCAAGAAGGTCCCGGGACCGAGATTAACACCGGGGAGCTGTTTTTT.

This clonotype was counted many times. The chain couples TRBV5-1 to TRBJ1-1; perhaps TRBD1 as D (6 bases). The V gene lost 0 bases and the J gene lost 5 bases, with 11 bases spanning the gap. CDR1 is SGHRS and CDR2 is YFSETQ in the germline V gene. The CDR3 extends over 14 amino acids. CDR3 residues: CASSLDAGVTEAFF. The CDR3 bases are TGCGCCAGCAGCTTGGACGCAGGGGTGACTGAAGCTTTCTTT.

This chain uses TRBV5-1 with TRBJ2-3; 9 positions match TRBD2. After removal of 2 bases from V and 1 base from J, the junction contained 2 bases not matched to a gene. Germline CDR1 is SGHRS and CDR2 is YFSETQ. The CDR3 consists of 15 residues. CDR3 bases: TGCGCCAGCAGCTTCCGCGGGAGGGGCACAGATACGCAGTATTTT. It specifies CASSFRGRGTDTQYF.

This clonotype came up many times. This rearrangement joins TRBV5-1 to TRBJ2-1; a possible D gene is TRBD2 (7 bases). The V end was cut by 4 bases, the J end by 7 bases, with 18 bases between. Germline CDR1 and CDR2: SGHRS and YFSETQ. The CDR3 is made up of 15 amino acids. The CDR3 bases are TGCGCCAGCAGCCCGAGGGAGGGGGGCCGGAATGAGCAGTTCTTC. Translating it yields CASSPREGGRNEQFF.

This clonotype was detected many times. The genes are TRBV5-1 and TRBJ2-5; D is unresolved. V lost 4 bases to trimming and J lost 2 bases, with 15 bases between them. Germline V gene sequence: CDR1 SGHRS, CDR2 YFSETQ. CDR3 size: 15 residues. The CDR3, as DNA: TGCGCCAGCAGCCCAACACCCACTCAGCAAGAGACCCAGTACTTC. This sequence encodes CASSPTPTQQETQYF.

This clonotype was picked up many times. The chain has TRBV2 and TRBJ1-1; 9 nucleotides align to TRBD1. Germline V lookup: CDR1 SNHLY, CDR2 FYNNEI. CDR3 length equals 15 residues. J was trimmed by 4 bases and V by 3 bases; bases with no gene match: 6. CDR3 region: CASSEDRGRGTEAFF. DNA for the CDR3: TGTGCCAGCAGTGAGGACAGGGGACGGGGCACTGAAGCTTTCTTT.

Written as DNA, the CDR3 is TGTGCCAGCAGCCAATTGGGCTCGGCCCAGCATTTT. Its protein is CASSQLGSAQHF. This chain links TRBV27 with TRBJ1-5, with D uncertain. Between the trimmed V and J ends, which lost 6 bases and 11 bases, there was a span of 14 bases. From germline, CDR1 is MNHEY and CDR2 SMNVEV (reference sequence). This CDR3 is built from 12 residues.

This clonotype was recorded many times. The CDR3 nucleotides read TGCAGTGCTAGAGGCGGACAGGGTGGACACACTGAAGCTTTCTTT. Its protein product is CSARGGQGGHTEAFF. The J gene is TRBJ1-1, the V gene TRBV20-1, with 8 nucleotides matching TRBD1. J gave up 3 bases and V 1 base, and 7 bases lay outside the gene matches. This CDR3 spans 15 amino acids. Germline CDR1 and CDR2: DFQATT and SNEGSKA (reference sequence).

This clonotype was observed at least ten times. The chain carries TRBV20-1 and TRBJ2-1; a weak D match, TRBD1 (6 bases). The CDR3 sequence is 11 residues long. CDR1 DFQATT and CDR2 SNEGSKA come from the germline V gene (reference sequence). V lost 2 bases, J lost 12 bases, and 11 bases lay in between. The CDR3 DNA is TGCAGTGCTAGAATACAGGGTGGGCAGTTCTTC. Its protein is CSARIQGGQFF.

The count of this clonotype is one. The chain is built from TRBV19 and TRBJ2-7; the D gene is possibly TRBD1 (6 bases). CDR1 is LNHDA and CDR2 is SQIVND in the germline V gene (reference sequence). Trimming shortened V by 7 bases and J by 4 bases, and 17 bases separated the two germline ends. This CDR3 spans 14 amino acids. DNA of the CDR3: TGTGCCAGTATGGAGAGGTCAGGGGAATACGAGCAGTACTTC. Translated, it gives CASMERSGEYEQYF.

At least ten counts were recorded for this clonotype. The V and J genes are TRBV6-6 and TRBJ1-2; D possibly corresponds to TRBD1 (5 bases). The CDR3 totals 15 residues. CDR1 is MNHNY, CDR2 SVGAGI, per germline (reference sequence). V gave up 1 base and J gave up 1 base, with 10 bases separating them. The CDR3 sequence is CASSYFPDSNYGYTF. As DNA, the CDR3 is TGTGCCAGCAGTTACTTTCCCGACAGTAACTATGGCTACACCTTC.

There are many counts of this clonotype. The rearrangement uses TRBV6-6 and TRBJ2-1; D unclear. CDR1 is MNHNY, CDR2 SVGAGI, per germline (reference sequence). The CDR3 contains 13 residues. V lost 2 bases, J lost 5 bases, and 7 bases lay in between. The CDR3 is CASSYGQNNEQFF. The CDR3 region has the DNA TGTGCCAGCAGTTACGGGCAAAACAATGAGCAGTTCTTC.

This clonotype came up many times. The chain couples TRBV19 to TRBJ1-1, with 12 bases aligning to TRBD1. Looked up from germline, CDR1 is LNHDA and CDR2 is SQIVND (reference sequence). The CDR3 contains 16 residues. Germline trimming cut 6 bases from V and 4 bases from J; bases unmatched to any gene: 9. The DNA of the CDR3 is TGTGCCAGTAGGGGACAGGGGGCTAGGCCCATCACTGAAGCTTTCTTT. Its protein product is CASRGQGARPITEAFF.

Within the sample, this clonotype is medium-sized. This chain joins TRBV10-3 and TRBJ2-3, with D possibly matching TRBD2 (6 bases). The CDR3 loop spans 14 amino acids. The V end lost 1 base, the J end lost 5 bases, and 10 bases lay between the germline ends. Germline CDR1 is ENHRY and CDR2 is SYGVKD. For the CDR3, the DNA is TGTGCCATCAGTGAGTGGATGGGGGGAGATACGCAGTATTTT. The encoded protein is CAISEWMGGDTQYF.